The entry below describes one T cell receptor (beta chain). No antigen is known for it. Base qualities are not provided; no much larger clone lies one nucleotide away. One collaborating source in Seattle enrolled patients during active infection and followed them longitudinally through the course of disease. Each collaborating institution followed its own protocols to collect whole blood in K2EDTA tubes. For TCRbeta analysis, collaborator samples were shipped as frozen whole blood, as isolated PBMCs, or as DNA extracted from either sample type. TCRbeta CDR3 regions were amplified from genomic DNA by means of the immunoSEQ Assay, a bias-controlled multiplex PCR. As for the authors' bioinformatics: The number of nucleated cells in each sample was estimated by amplification of reference gene primers within the assay. To quantify the absolute abundance of each unique TCRbeta CDR3 rearrangement, sequence reads were collapsed and filtered. For each sample, productive Simpson clonality was calculated by taking the square root of Simpson's diversity index across productive rearrangements. TCRdb holds this immuneACCESS table with in-frame rearrangements only. Some clones are missing; in checked studies, unresolved V genes explain under half, and the rest has no known cause. Clonal size and the V and J genes are those of that table, whereas D and trimming came from the DNA. The sample table contains 200,000 or so clones; only one count was recorded for approximately 80% of them. The ten biggest clones cover around 12% of the sample.

From the germline V gene, CDR1 is SNHLY and CDR2 is FYNNEI. The V end loses 6 bases and the J end loses 2 bases, and a stretch of 14 bases separates them. Including cysteine and phenylalanine, the CDR3 has 14 amino acids. Of all the DNA, just the CDR3 is kept, 42 bases in frame from base 1. These data are taken from a study of blood T cell repertoires in COVID-19 (TCRdb year 2020). Concerning the study at large: Collaborator samples came from the United States, Italy and Spain and covered acute and convalescent phases of COVID-19. The material from the prospective study consisted of cDNA or gDNA derived from T cells, B-cell-depleted T cells, or PBMCs. Deeply sampled blood TCRbeta repertoires from subjects exposed to, actively infected with, or recovered from COVID-19 were included in the dataset. The repertoires were released in a freely available public database intended as a resource for research on the immune response to SARS-CoV-2. Samples were obtained from the ongoing ImmuneRACE study (first 160 participants) and from approximately 1,200 subjects provided by 6 global collaborators. Nearly every sample came with metadata listing a de-identified subject ID, COVID-19 status, age in years and sex. Where available, HLA class I and class II types were obtained from metadata supplied by the sample provider rather than from assay-based typing.

Overall results and qualifications from the work: Clinical and demographic metadata were provided uncurated, with the amount varying by source and participant.

Material: peripheral blood. The rearranged segments are TRBV2 and TRBJ2-7, with an unclear D gene assignment. The receptor comes from a woman of 80 years or more with COVID-19, enrolled during active disease. The sequenced DNA is TGTGCCAGCAGGGCTCGCCCGATAACCTACGAGCAGTACTTC. Translated, it gives CASRARPITYEQYF.